This T cell receptor (beta chain) was captured in a study of response to subunit inactivated influenza vaccine. This clonotype showed up just a few times. TCRdb re-called the RT-PCR reads with MiXCR, one entry per CDR3 protein. The sample holds about 830,000 distinct CDR3 sequences, roughly 18% seen once. The CDR3 runs to 18 residues. V shed 0 bases, J shed 2 bases, and the junction held 13 bases outside the gene matches. Germline V gene lookup returns CDR1 DFQATT and CDR2 SNEGSKA (reference sequence). The V and J genes are TRBV20-1 and TRBJ1-5; 7 bases align to TRBD1. The origin of this receptor is a man between 45 and 60 years old who received an inactivated influenza vaccine. The sequencing here drew on PBMCs from blood, taken around 5 days after vaccination. The chain's CDR3 is CSARDSQGVGNGNQPQHF. The CDR3, as DNA: TGCAGTGCTAGAGATAGCCAGGGGGTAGGAAATGGCAATCAGCCCCAGCATTTT.